The next 29 T cell receptor beta chains were all read from a single sample in a study of blood T cells in healthy people across ages. Together with a sample-barcoded 5' primer, a J-beta primer mix was included in a second PCR lasting about 6 to 11 cycles. A single record per CDR3 protein comes from TCRdb applying MiXCR to the 5' RACE reads. This table has 1.5 million to 2 million distinct CDR3 sequences, around 42% appearing once. Sequencing used blood. These receptors were taken from a human donor in good health.

A few counts support this clonotype. The V gene is TRBV12-3 or TRBV12-4, the J gene TRBJ2-7, with a weak D call TRBD1 (5 bases). Trimming removed 3 bases from V and 4 bases from J, with 10 bases in between. The CDR3 loop spans 13 amino acids. The CDR3 nucleotides are TGTGCCAGCAGTTTTCAGGGTTGGTACGAGCAGTACTTC. It yields the protein CASSFQGWYEQYF.

This clonotype is a singleton in its sample. CDR3 sequence: CASSLSPELPANYGYTF. The CDR3 DNA reads TGCGCCAGCAGCTTGTCCCCAGAACTACCAGCTAACTATGGCTACACCTTC. This chain connects TRBV5-1 to TRBJ1-2; no firm D call. Trimming left V 1 base short and J 0 bases short, with 16 bases between. The CDR3 is 17 residues long. From germline, CDR1 is SGHRS and CDR2 YFSETQ.

The chain uses TRBV29-1 and TRBJ2-7; 9 bases map to TRBD1. V gave up 2 bases and J gave up 4 bases; unmatched junction bases: 6. Germline V lookup: CDR1 SQVTM, CDR2 ANQGSEA. CDR3 length equals 14 residues. The CDR3 sequence is CSVETTGGRYEQYF. DNA for the CDR3: TGCAGCGTTGAAACGACAGGGGGGAGGTACGAGCAGTACTTC.

V is TRBV7-9 and J is TRBJ2-5, with D tentatively TRBD2 (7 bases). CDR3 length: 14 residues. In germline, CDR1 is SEHNR, CDR2 FQNEAQ (reference sequence). V dropped 5 bases and J dropped 5 bases, with 15 bases sitting between them. CDR3 residues: CASSRMGGAETQYF. The DNA of the CDR3 is TGTGCCAGCAGCCGAATGGGGGGGGCCGAGACCCAGTACTTC.

The chain has TRBV4-1 and TRBJ2-2; 8 positions agree with TRBD2. The CDR3 has 18 amino acids. V dropped 8 bases and J dropped 2; count of bases not matched to a gene: 16. Germline V gene sequence: CDR1 MGHRA, CDR2 YSYEKL. The CDR3 region has the DNA TGCGCCAGCCGAGGGGCGGGGGGCCCCCCTAAAAACACCGGGGAGCTGTTTTTT. The encoded protein is CASRGAGGPPKNTGELFF.

This clonotype was counted ten times or more. The chain combines TRBV10-3 with TRBJ2-6; 7 nucleotides match TRBD1. CDR1 and CDR2 from the germline V gene are ENHRY and SYGVKD. The CDR3 extends over 17 amino acids. J lost 1 base, V lost 6 bases, and 9 bases had no gene match. Written as DNA, the CDR3 is TGTGCCATCAGCCTACAGGGGATGGGGTCTGGGGCCAACGTCCTGACTTTC. It specifies CAISLQGMGSGANVLTF.

This chain links TRBV28 with TRBJ2-3, with 10 bases that match TRBD2. With V trimmed by 2 bases and J by 6 bases, 11 bases remained unmatched. This CDR3 region has 17 residues. CDR1 is MDHEN and CDR2 is SYDVKM in the germline V gene. Here the CDR3 reads CASSLEVERGGVDTQYF. CDR3 nucleotides: TGTGCCAGCAGTTTAGAAGTCGAGCGGGGGGGTGTCGATACGCAGTATTTT.

This clonotype was observed a handful of times. The rearrangement uses TRBV7-9 and TRBJ2-1, with D hard to call. Per the germline V gene, CDR1 is SEHNR and CDR2 is FQNEAQ (reference sequence). Trimming shortened V by 1 base and J by 1 base, and 8 bases separated the two germline ends. This CDR3 has 15 amino acids. The chain's CDR3 is CASSLVGASYNEQFF. The CDR3 DNA follows: TGTGCCAGCAGCTTAGTCGGAGCGTCCTACAATGAGCAGTTCTTC.

The rearrangement uses TRBV29-1 and TRBJ2-3, with a tentative D call TRBD2 (6 bases). The CDR3 spans 15 residues. Trimming removed 3 bases at V and 2 bases at J, with 15 bases between. Germline loops: CDR1 SQVTM, CDR2 ANQGSEA. As DNA, the CDR3 is TGCAGCGTTGAGGATGGCGGGGCGACCACAGATACGCAGTATTTT. The encoded protein is CSVEDGGATTDTQYF.

The chain couples TRBV4-1 to TRBJ2-3; D might be TRBD1 (6 bases). Per germline, CDR1 MGHRA and CDR2 YSYEKL. This CDR3 is 16 amino acids long. Trimming took off 1 base at V and 1 base at J, with 12 bases between the two ends. The CDR3 spells CASSQGWGRGTDTQYF. The CDR3 coding sequence is TGCGCCAGCAGCCAAGGGTGGGGGCGCGGCACAGATACGCAGTATTTT.

The chain uses TRBV7-8 and TRBJ1-4, with D hard to call. The CDR3 length is 15 residues. CDR1 and CDR2 from the germline V gene are SGHVS and FQNEAQ. V was cut by 4 bases and J by 4 bases, with 13 bases left in between. The CDR3 DNA reads as TGTGCCAGCAGCTCCGGTCCCTTTTATAATGAAAAACTGTTTTTT. This codes for CASSSGPFYNEKLFF. Full variable domain (remainder filled in from reference TRBV7-8 and TRBJ1-4): GAGVSQSPRYKVAKRGQDVALRCDPISGHVSLFWYQQALGQGPEFLTYFQNEAQLDKSGLPSDRFFAERPEGSVSTLKIQRTQQEDSAVYLCASSSGPFYNEKLFFGSGTQLSVL.

This clonotype was seen just once. This chain joins TRBV7-8 and TRBJ2-7, with 7 bases lining up with TRBD1. The germline V gene has CDR1 SGHVS and CDR2 FQNEAQ. Trimming took 0 bases from V and 0 from J; bases not matched to a gene: 5. The CDR3 totals 16 residues. The CDR3 DNA follows: TGTGCCAGCAGCTTAGCGGCTAGGGGGCTCTCCTACGAGCAGTACTTC. Translating it yields CASSLAARGLSYEQYF.

The J gene is TRBJ2-3, the V gene TRBV24-1; 8 bases match TRBD2. V was clipped by 0 bases and J by 5 bases; unmatched bases: 6. CDR1 and CDR2 from the germline V gene are KGHDR and SFDVKD. The CDR3 has 16 amino acids. CDR3 protein: CATSDLLIAGRDTQYF. DNA for the CDR3: TGTGCCACCAGTGATTTGTTGATAGCGGGGAGAGATACGCAGTATTTT.

The V gene is TRBV29-1, the J gene TRBJ2-1; tentatively, D is TRBD1 or TRBD2 (5 bases each). V was cut by 4 bases and J by 6 bases, with 13 bases left in between. The V gene's germline CDR1 is SQVTM and CDR2 ANQGSEA. The CDR3 spans 13 residues. CDR3 bases: TGCAGCGTTGGTCCTCTTGGGGGCAATGAGCAGTTCTTC. Translating it yields CSVGPLGGNEQFF.

This clonotype was detected a few times. V usage is TRBV15 and J usage is TRBJ2-1; 11 positions match TRBD2. CDR3 length equals 16 residues. Germline assignment: CDR1 LNHNV and CDR2 YYDKDF (reference sequence). Losses at the gene ends were 0 bases for V and 8 bases for J; bases not matched to a gene: 6. CDR3 sequence reads: CATSRDRSGGDDEQFF. The CDR3 DNA reads TGTGCCACCAGCAGAGATCGTAGCGGGGGGGACGATGAGCAGTTCTTC. Based on the CDR3 plus reference TRBV15 and TRBJ2-1, the full variable domain is DAMVIQNPRYQVTQFGKPVTLSCSQTLNHNVMYWYQQKSSQAPKLLFHYYDKDFNNEADTPDNFQSRRPNTSFCFLDIRSPGLGDTAMYLCATSRDRSGGDDEQFFGPGTRLTVL.

The V and J genes are TRBV12-5 and TRBJ2-1; possibly TRBD1 for D (7 bases). The CDR3 runs 14 residues. With 5 bases removed from V and 9 bases from J, the gap between germline ends came to 17 bases. The germline V gene has CDR1 LGHNT and CDR2 FRNRAP. CDR3 residues: CASGKGQVGGEQFF. In DNA form, the CDR3 reads TGTGCTAGTGGTAAAGGACAGGTGGGAGGTGAGCAGTTCTTC.

The chain carries TRBV7-2 and TRBJ1-2, with TRBD1 identical over 9 bases. The ends lost 3 bases at V and 4 bases at J; junction bases unmatched: 3. CDR3 length: 14 residues. Germline loops: CDR1 SGHTA, CDR2 FQGNSA. CDR3: CASSFQQGAYGYTF. CDR3 coding DNA: TGTGCCAGCAGCTTTCAACAGGGGGCCTATGGCTACACCTTC.

The V and J genes are TRBV4-1 and TRBJ2-7; the D is unclear. The germline V gene has CDR1 MGHRA and CDR2 YSYEKL. V was shortened by 4 bases and J by 2 bases, with 9 bases between the two germline ends. The CDR3 has 13 residues. CDR3 protein: CASSRYIAYEQYF. The CDR3 region has the DNA TGCGCCAGCAGCCGTTATATTGCCTACGAGCAGTACTTC.

This clonotype was seen a single time. The chain carries TRBV10-3 and TRBJ1-1; D might be TRBD1 (6 bases). Trimming pared 5 bases from V and 10 bases from J, leaving 17 bases between. CDR3 length: 13 amino acids. From germline, CDR1 is ENHRY and CDR2 SYGVKD. In DNA, the CDR3 is TGTGCCATCAGTTCTGAGGGGGATTCACGAGCTTTCTTT. It is translated as CAISSEGDSRAFF.

V is TRBV9 and J is TRBJ2-1; either TRBD1 or TRBD2 may supply D (5 bases each). From germline, CDR1 is SGDLS and CDR2 YYNGEE. This CDR3 spans 17 amino acids. V lost 4 bases and J 2 bases, leaving 19 bases between the germline ends. CDR3 protein: CASSPRRDLAAYNEQFF. The DNA for the CDR3 is TGTGCCAGCAGCCCTCGAAGGGACCTAGCCGCCTACAATGAGCAGTTCTTC. Using reference TRBV9 and TRBJ2-1 for the parts outside the CDR3, the full variable domain is DSGVTQTPKHLITATGQRVTLRCSPRSGDLSVYWYQQSLDQGLQFLIQYYNGEERAKGNILERFSAQQFPDLHSELNLSSLELGDSALYFCASSPRRDLAAYNEQFFGPGTRLTVL.

The rearrangement joins TRBV4-3 to TRBJ2-3; D remains unclear. CDR3 size: 15 residues. The germline gives CDR1 LGHNA, CDR2 YSLEER. Trimming left V 4 bases short and J 2 bases short, with 13 bases between. CDR3 protein: CASSRSTRPTDTQYF. As DNA, the CDR3 is TGCGCCAGCAGCCGATCAACGAGGCCCACAGATACGCAGTATTTT.

The chain carries TRBV12-3 or TRBV12-4 and TRBJ2-3, with TRBD2 matching 7 bases. The ends lost 5 bases at V and 2 bases at J; junction bases unmatched: 7. The CDR3 runs 15 residues. The CDR3: CASSPRGTTTDTQYF. CDR3 in DNA: TGTGCCAGCAGTCCCCGGGGGACTACCACAGATACGCAGTATTTT.

The chain is built from TRBV4-1 and TRBJ2-1; D unclear. Germline CDR1 is MGHRA and CDR2 is YSYEKL. The CDR3 runs to 13 residues. Trimming stripped 1 base from V and 6 bases from J, with 7 bases between. CDR3 sequence: CASSQGDPNEQFF. The DNA for the CDR3 is TGCGCCAGCAGCCAAGGGGATCCCAATGAGCAGTTCTTC.

V gene TRBV5-1 combines with J gene TRBJ2-6; D gene uncertain. This CDR3 is built from 13 residues. V gave up 2 bases and J gave up 13 bases, with 13 bases separating them. The germline CDR1 and CDR2 sequences are SGHRS and YFSETQ. The DNA of the CDR3 is TGCGCCAGCAGCTTAGAATCTGATTCGGTCCTGACTTTC. This codes for CASSLESDSVLTF. Supplemented by reference TRBV5-1 and TRBJ2-6, the full variable domain reads KAGVTQTPRYLIKTRGQQVTLSCSPISGHRSVSWYQQTPGQGLQFLFEYFSETQRNKGNFPGRFSGRQFSNSRSEMNVSTLELGDSALYLCASSLESDSVLTFGAGSRLTVL.

The V and J genes are TRBV11-2 and TRBJ2-3; TRBD1 agrees at 7 bases. The CDR3 has 16 residues. Looked up from germline, CDR1 is SGHAT and CDR2 is FQNNGV. J was trimmed by 2 bases and V by 4 bases; bases with no gene match: 9. CDR3 nucleotide sequence: TGTGCCAGCAGCTCATACGATAGGGGGCCCACAGATACGCAGTATTTT. Protein product: CASSSYDRGPTDTQYF.

Remarks on this clonotype: A read error may be the cause here, since a much bigger clone is one base away. Here the CDR3 omits its conserved ending phenylalanine or tryptophan, so a read error is the likely source. The rearrangement uses TRBV5-1 and TRBJ2-4, with unresolved D. CDR3 size: 13 residues. Trimming cost V 5 bases and J 0 bases, with 6 bases left between them. The germline V gene encodes CDR1 SGHRS and CDR2 YFSETQ. CDR3 residues: CASRALAKNIQYL. The CDR3 region has the DNA TGCGCCAGCAGGGCGCTAGCCAAAAACATTCAGTACCTC.

The sample holds a few counts of this clonotype. The gene calls are TRBV7-2 and TRBJ2-1, with TRBD2 matching 7 bases. Trimming cost V 1 base and J 9 bases; bases outside gene matches: 6. Germline V gene data show CDR1 as SGHTA and CDR2 as FQGNSA. There are 14 residues in the CDR3. The DNA of the CDR3 is TGTGCCAGCAGCTTAGGCCCTACGGGGGGTGAGCAGTTCTTC. Protein product: CASSLGPTGGEQFF.

This clonotype turned up a few times. The rearrangement uses TRBV7-2 and TRBJ1-1; 7 nucleotides agree with TRBD1. V lost 4 bases and J lost 1; bases outside the gene matches: 12. Germline V gene lookup returns CDR1 SGHTA and CDR2 FQGNSA. The CDR3 totals 17 residues. CDR3 in DNA: TGTGCCAGCAGCTCGGGAGGGACAGCGGTGCCGAACACTGAAGCTTTCTTT. Protein: CASSSGGTAVPNTEAFF. The variable domain in full, completed from reference TRBV7-2 and TRBJ1-1, reads GAGVSQSPSNKVTEKGKDVELRCDPISGHTALYWYRQSLGQGLEFLIYFQGNSAPDKSGLPSDRFSAERTGGSVSTLTIQRTQQEDSAVYLCASSSGGTAVPNTEAFFGQGTRLTVV.

This clonotype turned up a few times. The chain employs TRBV27 and TRBJ2-5; 9 bases align to TRBD2. The J call is in doubt because the DNA end fits TRBJ2-7 better. Germline V gene sequence: CDR1 MNHEY, CDR2 SMNVEV (reference sequence). This CDR3 has 13 amino acids. The CDR3 DNA reads TGTGCCAGCGCGTCTAGCGGGGCCCACGAGCAGTACTTC. Translating it yields CASASSGAHEQYF.